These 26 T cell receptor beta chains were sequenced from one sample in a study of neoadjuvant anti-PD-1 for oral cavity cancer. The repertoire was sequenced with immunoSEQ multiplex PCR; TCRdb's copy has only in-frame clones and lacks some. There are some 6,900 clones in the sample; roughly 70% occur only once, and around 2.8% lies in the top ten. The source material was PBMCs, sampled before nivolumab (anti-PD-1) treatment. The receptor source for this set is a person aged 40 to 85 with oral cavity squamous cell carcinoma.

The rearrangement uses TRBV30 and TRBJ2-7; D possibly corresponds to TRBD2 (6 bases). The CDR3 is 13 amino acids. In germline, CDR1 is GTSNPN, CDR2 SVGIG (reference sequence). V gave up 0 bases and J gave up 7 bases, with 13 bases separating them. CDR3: CAWSVSLEGEQYF. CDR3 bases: TGTGCCTGGAGTGTATCTCTGGAGGGGGAGCAGTACTTC.

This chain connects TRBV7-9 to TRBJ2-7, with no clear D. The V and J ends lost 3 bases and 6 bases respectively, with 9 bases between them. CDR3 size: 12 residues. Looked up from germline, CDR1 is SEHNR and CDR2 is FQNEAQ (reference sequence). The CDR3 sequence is CASSFTSGEQYF. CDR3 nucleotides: TGTGCCAGCAGCTTTACAAGTGGCGAGCAGTACTTC.

This CDR3 reads CASSLGLAGATDTQYF. CDR3 DNA: TGTGCCAGCAGCCTGGGACTAGCGGGGGCCACAGATACGCAGTATTTT. The V call is TRBV7-2, the J call TRBJ2-3; the match to TRBD2 covers 14 bases. The CDR3 covers 16 residues. V shed 5 bases, J shed 2 bases, and the junction held 3 bases outside the gene matches. The germline V gene has CDR1 SGHTA and CDR2 FQGNSA.

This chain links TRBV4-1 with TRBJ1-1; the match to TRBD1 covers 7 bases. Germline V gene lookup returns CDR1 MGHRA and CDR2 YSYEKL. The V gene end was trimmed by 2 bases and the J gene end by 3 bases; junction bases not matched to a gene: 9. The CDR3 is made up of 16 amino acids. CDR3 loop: CASSQTGDSFYTEAFF. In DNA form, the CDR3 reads TGCGCCAGCAGCCAAACAGGGGACAGCTTTTACACTGAAGCTTTCTTT.

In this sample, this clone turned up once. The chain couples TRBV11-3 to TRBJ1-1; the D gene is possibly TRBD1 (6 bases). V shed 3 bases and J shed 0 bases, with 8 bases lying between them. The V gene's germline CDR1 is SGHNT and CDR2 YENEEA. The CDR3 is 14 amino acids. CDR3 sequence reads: CASSLGAVNTEAFF. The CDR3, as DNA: TGTGCCAGCAGCTTGGGGGCGGTGAACACTGAAGCTTTCTTT.

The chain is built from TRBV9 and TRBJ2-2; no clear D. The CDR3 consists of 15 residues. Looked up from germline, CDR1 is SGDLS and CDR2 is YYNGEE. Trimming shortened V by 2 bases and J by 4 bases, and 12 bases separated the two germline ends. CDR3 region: CASSVLEAGTGELFF. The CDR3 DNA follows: TGTGCCAGCAGCGTCCTGGAAGCTGGCACCGGGGAGCTGTTTTTT.

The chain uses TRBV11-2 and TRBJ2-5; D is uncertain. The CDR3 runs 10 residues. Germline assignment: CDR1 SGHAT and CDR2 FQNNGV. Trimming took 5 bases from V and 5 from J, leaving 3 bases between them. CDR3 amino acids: CASSKETQYF. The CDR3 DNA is TGTGCCAGCAGCAAGGAGACCCAGTACTTC.

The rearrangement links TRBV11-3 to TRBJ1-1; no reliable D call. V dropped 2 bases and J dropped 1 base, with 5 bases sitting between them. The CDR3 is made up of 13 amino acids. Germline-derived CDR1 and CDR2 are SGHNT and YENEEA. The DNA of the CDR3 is TGTGCCAGCAGCTTAATTGGGAACACTGAAGCTTTCTTT. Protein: CASSLIGNTEAFF.

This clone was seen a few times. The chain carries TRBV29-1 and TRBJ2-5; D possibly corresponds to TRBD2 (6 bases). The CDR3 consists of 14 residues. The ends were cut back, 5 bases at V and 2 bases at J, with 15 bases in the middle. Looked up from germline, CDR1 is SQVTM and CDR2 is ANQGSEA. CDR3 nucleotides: TGCAGCGTTAAAGGGACTGGGGGACAAGAGACCCAGTACTTC. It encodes CSVKGTGGQETQYF. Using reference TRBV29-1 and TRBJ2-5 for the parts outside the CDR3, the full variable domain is SAVISQKPSRDICQRGTSLTIQCQVDSQVTMMFWYRQQPGQSLTLIATANQGSEATYESGFVIDKFPISRPNLTFSTLTVSNMSPEDSSIYLCSVKGTGGQETQYFGPGTRLLVL.

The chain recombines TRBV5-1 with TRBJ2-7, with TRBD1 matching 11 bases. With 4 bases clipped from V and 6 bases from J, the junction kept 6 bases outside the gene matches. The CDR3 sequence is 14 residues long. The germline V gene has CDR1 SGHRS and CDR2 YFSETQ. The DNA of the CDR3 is TGCGCCAGCAGCAAGGACAGGGGGCGTCTCGAGCAGTACTTC. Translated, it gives CASSKDRGRLEQYF.

CDR3 nucleotides: TGCGCCAGCAGCCAAGAGCGACAGCCACCTAATGAAAAACTGTTTTTT. Amino acid sequence: CASSQERQPPNEKLFF. The chain carries TRBV4-1 and TRBJ1-4; tentative D call: TRBD1 (5 bases). This CDR3 has 16 residues. Per germline, CDR1 MGHRA and CDR2 YSYEKL. V was shortened by 0 bases and J by 3 bases, with 11 bases between the two germline ends.

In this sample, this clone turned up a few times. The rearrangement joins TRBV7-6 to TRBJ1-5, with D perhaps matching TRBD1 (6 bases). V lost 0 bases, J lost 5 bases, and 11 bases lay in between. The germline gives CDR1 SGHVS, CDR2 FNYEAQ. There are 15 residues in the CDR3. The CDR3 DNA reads TGTGCCAGCAGCTTAGCGAGGGGGGCCGATCAGCCCCAGCATTTT. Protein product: CASSLARGADQPQHF.

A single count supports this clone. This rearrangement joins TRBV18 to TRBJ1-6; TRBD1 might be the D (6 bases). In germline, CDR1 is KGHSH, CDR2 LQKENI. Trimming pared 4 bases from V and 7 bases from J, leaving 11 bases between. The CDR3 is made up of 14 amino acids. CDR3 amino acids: CASSRRTENSPLHF. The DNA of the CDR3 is TGTGCCAGCTCACGTAGGACAGAGAATTCACCCCTCCACTTT.

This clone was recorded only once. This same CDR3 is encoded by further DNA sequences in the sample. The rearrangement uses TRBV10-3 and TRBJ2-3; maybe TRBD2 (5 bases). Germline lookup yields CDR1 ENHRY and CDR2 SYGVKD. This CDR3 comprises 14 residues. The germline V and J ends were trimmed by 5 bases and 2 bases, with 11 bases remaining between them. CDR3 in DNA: TGTGCCATCAGTCCCGGACTGGTCACAGATACGCAGTATTTT. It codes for CAISPGLVTDTQYF.

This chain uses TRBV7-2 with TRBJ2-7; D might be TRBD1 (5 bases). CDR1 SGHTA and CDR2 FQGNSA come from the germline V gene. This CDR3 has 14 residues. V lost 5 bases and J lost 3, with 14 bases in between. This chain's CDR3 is CASSRNGQGYEQYF. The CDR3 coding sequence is TGTGCCAGCAGCCGAAACGGGCAGGGCTACGAGCAGTACTTC.

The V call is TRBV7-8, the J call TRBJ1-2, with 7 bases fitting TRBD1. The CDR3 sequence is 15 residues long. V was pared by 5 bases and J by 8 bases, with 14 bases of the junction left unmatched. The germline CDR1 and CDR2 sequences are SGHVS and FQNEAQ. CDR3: CASSPSRQGTRGYTF. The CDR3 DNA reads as TGTGCCAGCAGCCCTTCGCGACAGGGAACGAGAGGCTACACCTTC.

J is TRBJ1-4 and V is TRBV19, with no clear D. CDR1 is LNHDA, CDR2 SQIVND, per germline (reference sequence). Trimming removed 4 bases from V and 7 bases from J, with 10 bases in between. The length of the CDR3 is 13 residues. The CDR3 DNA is TGTGCCAGTAGTAAGGGTAAAACTGAAAAACTGTTTTTT. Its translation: CASSKGKTEKLFF.

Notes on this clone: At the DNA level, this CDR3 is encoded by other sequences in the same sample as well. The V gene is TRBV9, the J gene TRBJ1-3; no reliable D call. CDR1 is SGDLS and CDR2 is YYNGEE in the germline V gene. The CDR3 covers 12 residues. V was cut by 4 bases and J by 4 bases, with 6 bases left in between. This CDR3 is CASSSPGNTIYF. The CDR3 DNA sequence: TGTGCCAGCAGCTCACCAGGAAACACCATATATTTT.

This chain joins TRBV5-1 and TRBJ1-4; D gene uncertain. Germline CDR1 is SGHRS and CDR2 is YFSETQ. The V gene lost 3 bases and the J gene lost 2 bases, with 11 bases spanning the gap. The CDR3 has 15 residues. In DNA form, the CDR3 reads TGCGCCAGCAGCTCCGGCGGTGGGACTAATGAAAAACTGTTTTTT. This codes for CASSSGGGTNEKLFF.

The DNA of the CDR3 is TGTGCCAGCAGCTCTCAGGGGCCGCCCCGCACCTTC. Translating it yields CASSSQGPPRTF. The V and J genes are TRBV5-4 and TRBJ1-2, with D possibly TRBD1 on 6 matching bases. The germline gives CDR1 SGHNT, CDR2 YYREEE (reference sequence). The V gene lost 3 bases and the J gene lost 13 bases, with 16 bases spanning the gap. The CDR3 extends over 12 amino acids.

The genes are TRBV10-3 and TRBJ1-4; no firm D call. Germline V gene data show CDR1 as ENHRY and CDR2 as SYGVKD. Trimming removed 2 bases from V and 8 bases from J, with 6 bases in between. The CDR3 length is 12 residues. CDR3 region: CAISEPGEKLFF. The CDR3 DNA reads TGTGCCATCAGTGAGCCGGGGGAAAAACTGTTTTTT.

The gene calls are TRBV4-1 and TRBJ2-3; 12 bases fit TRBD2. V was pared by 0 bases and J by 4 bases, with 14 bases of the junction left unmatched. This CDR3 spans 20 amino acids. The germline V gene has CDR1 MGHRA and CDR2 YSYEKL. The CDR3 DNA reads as TGCGCCAGCAGCCAAGAAGGGCTAGCGGGGGGGTATCTCCCCGCAGATACGCAGTATTTT. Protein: CASSQEGLAGGYLPADTQYF.

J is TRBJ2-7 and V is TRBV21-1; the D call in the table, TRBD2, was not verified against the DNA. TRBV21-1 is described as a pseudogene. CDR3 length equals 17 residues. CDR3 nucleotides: TGTGCCAGCAACTCAATCAAATCCTGGCGTGCGGGCTACGAGCAGTACTTC. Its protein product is CASNSIKSWRAGYEQYF.

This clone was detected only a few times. CDR3 sequence reads: CATSRVIGNEKLFF. The DNA of the CDR3 is TGTGCCACCAGCAGAGTTATAGGAAATGAAAAACTGTTTTTT. This chain connects TRBV15 to TRBJ1-4; no clear D gene. The germline V and J ends were trimmed by 1 base and 5 bases, with 8 bases remaining between them. The CDR3 loop spans 14 amino acids. CDR1 is LNHNV, CDR2 YYDKDF, per germline (reference sequence). Together with reference TRBV15 and TRBJ1-4, the CDR3 gives the full variable domain: DAMVIQNPRYQVTQFGKPVTLSCSQTLNHNVMYWYQQKSSQAPKLLFHYYDKDFNNEADTPDNFQSRRPNTSFCFLDIRSPGLGDTAMYLCATSRVIGNEKLFFGSGTQLSVL.

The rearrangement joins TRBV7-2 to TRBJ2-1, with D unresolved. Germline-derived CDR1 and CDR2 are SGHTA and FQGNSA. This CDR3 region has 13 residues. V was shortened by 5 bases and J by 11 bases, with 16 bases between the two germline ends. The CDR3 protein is CASSHPSAGKQFF. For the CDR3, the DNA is TGTGCCAGCAGCCACCCGTCCGCTGGGAAGCAGTTCTTC.

CDR3 nucleotide sequence: TGTGCCAGCAGCTTTTTAGCGGGGGGCACAGATACGCAGTATTTT. Translating gives CASSFLAGGTDTQYF. V is TRBV5-6 and J is TRBJ2-3; 9 nucleotides align to TRBD2. Germline V gene sequence: CDR1 SGHDT, CDR2 YYEEEE. The CDR3 has 15 amino acids. V lost 2 bases and J lost 1; bases outside the gene matches: 2.